Listed below are T cell receptor beta chains from one sample, sequenced in a study of T-cell reconstitution after alpha-beta-depleted transplantation in children. Each CDR3 protein is one row after TCRdb ran MiXCR on the PCR reads. The table lists about 590,000 distinct CDR3 sequences, 10% to 15% of them singletons. This specimen consisted of PBMCs, mostly from graft donor cells, obtained 360 days after TCRalphabeta/CD19-depleted stem cell transplant. The receptors come from a male patient under 18 who had a stem cell transplant for acute myeloid leukemia, so the T cells may come from the graft donor. CDR3s leave out the opening cysteine and the closing phenylalanine or tryptophan. Size tells how often a clone was seen (once, few, many) or the class of an expanded clone, and some rows leave it out.

CDR3 protein	clone size	V gene
AISDPDPHDKQETQY	few	TRBV10-3
ASSLSRGASYEQY	many	TRBV7-2
ASSPRGEAF	few	TRBV18
SARDLGSERNYNEQF	.	TRBV20-1
SAAEGLAGADTQY	many	TRBV20-1
ASSQSLTGGFEQY	many	TRBV19
ASSLDPGEETQY	few	TRBV7-7
ASSQDKREGRDNEQF	.	TRBV14
ASSLRLSNTEAF	.	TRBV28
SASRTLHSDYEQY	.	TRBV20-1
ASTQDQDTQY	.	TRBV3-1
ASSFRIETQY	many	TRBV7-2
ASSLAKDYGYEQY	few	TRBV7-6
SARFHSGSNQPQH	.	TRBV20-1
ASSVVDLEPLLQETQY	.	TRBV7-8
ASSSRTGPKPKNIQY	few	TRBV7-9
SVAVGGLATQY	few	TRBV29-1
SVGILAGGPGEQY	few	TRBV29-1
ASTPPARGERGYT	many	TRBV28
ASSLGLAIDTQY	few	TRBV27
ASSPRPITGELF	few	TRBV18
ASSLRSGFSGANVLT	.	TRBV12-3/TRBV12-4
ASSTPVGLAGRETQY	.	TRBV6-1
ASSVAGLSSYEQY	.	TRBV9
ASSPYSTDTQY	few	TRBV11-2
ASRIDSHPYNEQF	many	TRBV6-2/TRBV6-3
ASSPGQGPNTGELF	few	TRBV12-3/TRBV12-4
ASLGWSPLEQY	few	TRBV28
ASRMGTSGFNEQF	many	TRBV12-3/TRBV12-4
ASSLERGLAAYNEQF	many	TRBV13
ASSHTLAGVVTDTQY	.	TRBV3-1
SGSRVAKNIQY	many	TRBV20-1
ASSLGGLYNEQF	.	TRBV11-2
ASSAGGATNEKLF	few	TRBV7-9
ASSDLLDWVKNIQY	.	TRBV2
ASSSRPLERGALNIQY	many	TRBV11-2
SARDLAGVRETQY	few	TRBV20-1